Presented here are 26 T cell receptor beta chains from one specimen sequenced in a study of T cells in Graves' hyperthyroidism and ophthalmopathy. Amplified TCR beta CDR3 regions derived from RNA transcripts. TCR CDR3 underwent first-round RT-PCR with the HTBI primer set. Using its own MiXCR run on the multiplex PCR reads, TCRdb lists one record per CDR3 protein. The table shows 650,000 to 750,000 distinct CDR3 sequences, with 14% occurring only once. Sequencing was carried out using blood. The receptor source for this set is a woman younger than 30 with Graves' hyperthyroidism.

At least ten counts were recorded for this clonotype. The chain combines TRBV2 with TRBJ2-2; 8 bases map to TRBD2. Trimming took 8 bases from V and 5 from J; bases not matched to a gene: 10. The CDR3 covers 15 residues. CDR1 SNHLY and CDR2 FYNNEI come from the germline V gene. CDR3 amino acids: CASAGLAAETGELFF. The CDR3 DNA reads TGTGCCAGCGCCGGACTAGCTGCGGAAACCGGGGAGCTGTTTTTT.

This clonotype was detected a few times. V and J are TRBV18 and TRBJ2-1, with 9 bases that match TRBD1. The V and J ends lost 3 bases and 6 bases, in that order; junction bases with no gene match: 3. Per germline, CDR1 KGHSH and CDR2 LQKENI. This CDR3 is 14 amino acids long. The CDR3 coding sequence is TGTGCCAGCTCACCCGGACAGGGGCGCAATGAGCAGTTCTTC. As protein: CASSPGQGRNEQFF.

The rearrangement joins TRBV4-1 to TRBJ2-1; tentative D call: TRBD1 (7 bases). Germline-derived CDR1 and CDR2 are MGHRA and YSYEKL. The CDR3 sequence is 15 residues long. V lost 1 base and J lost 9, with 16 bases in between. The CDR3 reads CASSQVRGRGTEQFF. CDR3 nucleotide sequence: TGCGCCAGCAGCCAAGTGAGGGGGCGCGGGACTGAGCAGTTCTTC.

Ten or more counts support this clonotype. The chain couples TRBV7-2 to TRBJ2-3; D is perhaps TRBD1 (6 bases). V gave up 2 bases and J gave up 1 base, with 16 bases separating them. Looked up from germline, CDR1 is SGHTA and CDR2 is FQGNSA. The length of the CDR3 is 17 residues. CDR3 loop: CASSLRQEGERTDTQYF. For the CDR3, the DNA is TGTGCCAGCAGCTTACGGCAAGAGGGGGAGCGCACAGATACGCAGTATTTT.

Many counts were recorded for this clonotype. V gene TRBV4-1 combines with J gene TRBJ2-3, with 9 bases matching TRBD1. With V trimmed by 4 bases and J by 4 bases, 6 bases remained unmatched. Germline-derived CDR1 and CDR2 are MGHRA and YSYEKL. This CDR3 has 15 residues. CDR3 protein: CASSPDRGSADTQYF. CDR3 bases: TGCGCCAGCAGCCCGGACAGGGGAAGCGCAGATACGCAGTATTTT.

This clonotype was counted many times. This chain links TRBV3-1 with TRBJ1-2; the match to TRBD1 covers 7 bases. Germline lookup yields CDR1 LGHDT and CDR2 YNNKEL (reference sequence). The CDR3 is made up of 14 amino acids. Trimming at V came to 7 bases and at J to 4 bases, leaving 9 bases not matched to a gene. CDR3 nucleotide sequence: TGTGCCAGCACCAAAGGGGGCTTGCTCTATGGCTACACCTTC. The encoded protein is CASTKGGLLYGYTF.

The sample holds many counts of this clonotype. The chain employs TRBV6-1 and TRBJ2-1; the D gene is possibly TRBD1 (6 bases). This CDR3 contains 14 residues. Looked up from germline, CDR1 is MNHNS and CDR2 is SASEGT. V was shortened by 1 base and J by 10 bases, with 14 bases between the two germline ends. CDR3 bases: TGTGCCAGCAGTGAAGGTACTACCGGGACAGAGCAGTTCTTC. It is translated as CASSEGTTGTEQFF.

This chain uses TRBV9 with TRBJ2-7; 7 nucleotides agree with TRBD2. V lost 1 base and J lost 2; bases outside the gene matches: 9. This CDR3 spans 16 amino acids. Germline values: CDR1 SGDLS, CDR2 YYNGEE. For the CDR3, the DNA is TGTGCCAGCAGCGTATCCTCTAGCGGACCGCCCTACGAGCAGTACTTC. Translated, it gives CASSVSSSGPPYEQYF.

This chain uses TRBV10-3 with TRBJ2-1; 8 bases line up with TRBD2. The CDR3 loop spans 17 amino acids. Per germline, CDR1 ENHRY and CDR2 SYGVKD. V dropped 0 bases and J dropped 9; count of bases not matched to a gene: 13. The CDR3 coding sequence is TGTGCCATCAGTGAGTCGACGGGCAGCGGGAGCCTGCGTGAGCAGTTCTTC. Amino acid sequence: CAISESTGSGSLREQFF.

The rearrangement links TRBV5-1 to TRBJ2-1, with 9 nucleotides matching TRBD2. Looked up from germline, CDR1 is SGHRS and CDR2 is YFSETQ. The CDR3 runs 16 residues. V lost 1 base to trimming and J lost 4 bases; unmatched junction nucleotides: 6. This chain's CDR3 is CASSLSRLAGYNEQFF. The CDR3 bases are TGCGCCAGCAGCTTGTCCCGGCTAGCGGGATACAATGAGCAGTTCTTC.

Ten or more counts support this clonotype. The chain is built from TRBV12-3 or TRBV12-4 and TRBJ2-7; either TRBD1 or TRBD2 may fit D (7 bases each). The V gene lost 6 bases and the J gene lost 4 bases, with 19 bases spanning the gap. The CDR3 length is 15 residues. This chain's CDR3 is CASSPRQGGAYEQYF. The CDR3 bases are TGTGCCAGCAGCCCTCGACAGGGAGGGGCGTACGAGCAGTACTTC.

The V call is TRBV6-2 or TRBV6-3, the J call TRBJ1-1, with 10 bases lining up with TRBD1. The germline V gene has CDR1 MNHEY and CDR2 SVGEGT. V lost 2 bases and J lost 10; bases outside the gene matches: 10. The CDR3 is 15 residues long. In DNA, the CDR3 is TGTGCCAGCAGTTACCTTAGGTCTCGGGACAGGGGAGCTTTCTTT. Encoded protein: CASSYLRSRDRGAFF.

This chain joins TRBV19 and TRBJ2-2; D may be TRBD2 (5 bases). The V gene's germline CDR1 is LNHDA and CDR2 SQIVND (reference sequence). This CDR3 is built from 14 residues. Trimming left V 6 bases short and J 5 bases short, with 13 bases between. CDR3 in amino acids: CASSENGGTGELFF. In DNA, the CDR3 is TGTGCCAGTAGCGAAAATGGAGGAACCGGGGAGCTGTTTTTT.

The V gene is TRBV2, the J gene TRBJ2-5; the D gene is possibly TRBD2 (6 bases). The germline gives CDR1 SNHLY, CDR2 FYNNEI. The V end lost 6 bases, the J end lost 1 base, and 12 bases lay between the germline ends. This CDR3 has 14 amino acids. The CDR3 DNA sequence: TGTGCCAGCAGGCCTCGGGAGCCCCAAGAGACCCAGTACTTC. Residues: CASRPREPQETQYF.

This chain uses TRBV6-2 or TRBV6-3 with TRBJ1-1, with a possible D match to TRBD1 (5 bases). This CDR3 has 13 residues. Germline V gives CDR1 MNHEY, CDR2 SVGEGT. Trimming stripped 6 bases from V and 4 bases from J, with 12 bases between. This CDR3 reads CASRRRGGTEAFF. For the CDR3, the DNA is TGTGCCAGCAGGCGACGGGGGGGCACTGAAGCTTTCTTT.

This clonotype was detected many times. This chain joins TRBV11-2 and TRBJ2-7; no reliable D call. V gave up 5 bases and J gave up 0 bases, with 14 bases separating them. The length of the CDR3 is 15 residues. The germline V gene encodes CDR1 SGHAT and CDR2 FQNNGV. The CDR3 protein is CASSPLWADSYEQYF. Here the CDR3 DNA reads TGTGCCAGCAGCCCTCTGTGGGCGGACTCCTACGAGCAGTACTTC.

This clonotype has at least ten counts. The V and J genes are TRBV20-1 and TRBJ1-5; unclear D gene. Trimming cost V 3 bases and J 6 bases, with 9 bases left between them. This CDR3 has 12 residues. The germline V gene has CDR1 DFQATT and CDR2 SNEGSKA (reference sequence). The CDR3 here is CSARTQVQPQHF. Here the CDR3 DNA reads TGCAGTGCTAGGACCCAGGTTCAGCCCCAGCATTTT.

A note on this clonotype: This may come from a read error, since a much larger clone is one base off. The CDR3 DNA is TGTGCCAGCAGCTTACTGGCTAGCGGGAACCACGAGCAGTTCTTC. Its protein is CASSLLASGNHEQFF. The chain couples TRBV11-2 to TRBJ2-1, with 9 positions matching TRBD2. The CDR3 contains 15 residues. Germline CDR1 and CDR2: SGHAT and FQNNGV. With 2 bases clipped from V and 10 bases from J, the junction kept 9 bases outside the gene matches.

This clonotype was found many times. V gene TRBV28 combines with J gene TRBJ1-1, with D perhaps matching TRBD1 (5 bases). Between the trimmed V and J ends, which lost 3 bases and 3 bases, there was a span of 17 bases. Germline V gene data show CDR1 as MDHEN and CDR2 as SYDVKM. The CDR3 extends over 16 amino acids. The CDR3 sequence: CASSLGPARADTEAFF. As DNA, the CDR3 is TGTGCCAGCAGTTTGGGCCCAGCCAGGGCGGACACTGAAGCTTTCTTT.

This clonotype was observed at least ten times. The rearrangement links TRBV11-2 to TRBJ1-1; no clear D. Germline V gives CDR1 SGHAT, CDR2 FQNNGV. The CDR3 totals 16 residues. The V gene lost 0 bases and the J gene lost 0 bases, with 11 bases spanning the gap. The CDR3 protein is CASSLEYGGLNTEAFF. The CDR3 nucleotides read TGTGCCAGCAGCTTAGAGTACGGAGGGCTGAACACTGAAGCTTTCTTT.

This clonotype appeared a few times. The V call is TRBV19, the J call TRBJ1-4; D is perhaps TRBD1 (6 bases). Trimming took 7 bases from V and 3 from J, leaving 12 bases between them. This CDR3 has 14 residues. Germline assignment: CDR1 LNHDA and CDR2 SQIVND (reference sequence). CDR3 sequence: CASNGGAANEKLFF. DNA of the CDR3: TGTGCCAGTAATGGGGGGGCGGCTAATGAAAAACTGTTTTTT.

This clonotype was seen repeatedly, ten times or more. The V gene is TRBV18, the J gene TRBJ2-7; D remains ambiguous. Trimming removed 4 bases at V and 5 bases at J, with 9 bases between. CDR1 is KGHSH and CDR2 is LQKENI in the germline V gene. The CDR3 length is 12 residues. This CDR3 is CASSRLRDEQYF. The CDR3 bases are TGTGCCAGCTCACGCCTACGCGACGAGCAGTACTTC.

V and J are TRBV14 and TRBJ2-1; D may be TRBD2 (6 bases). Germline lookup yields CDR1 SGHDN and CDR2 FVKESK. The CDR3 has 15 residues. Trimming removed 2 bases at V and 5 bases at J, with 13 bases between. The CDR3 here is CASSQLASVDNEQFF. The DNA for the CDR3 is TGTGCCAGCAGCCAATTGGCTAGCGTGGACAATGAGCAGTTCTTC.

This clonotype was counted at least ten times. This chain joins TRBV5-1 and TRBJ2-3; 11 bases map to TRBD2. This CDR3 has 16 amino acids. V was pared by 3 bases and J by 2 bases, with 5 bases of the junction left unmatched. Germline assignment: CDR1 SGHRS and CDR2 YFSETQ. This CDR3 reads CASSSPTSGVTDTQYF. CDR3 DNA sequence: TGCGCCAGCAGCTCGCCGACTAGCGGGGTCACAGATACGCAGTATTTT. Looking up the rest from reference TRBV5-1 and TRBJ2-3 gives the full variable domain: KAGVTQTPRYLIKTRGQQVTLSCSPISGHRSVSWYQQTPGQGLQFLFEYFSETQRNKGNFPGRFSGRQFSNSRSEMNVSTLELGDSALYLCASSSPTSGVTDTQYFGPGTRLTVL.

This clonotype was detected only a few times. A clone one base away is much larger, so this may be a read error. This chain connects TRBV18 to TRBJ2-3; 7 bases map to TRBD2. The germline gives CDR1 KGHSH, CDR2 LQKENI. V shed 0 bases and J 1 base; nucleotides not matched to a gene: 4. This CDR3 has 16 amino acids. In nucleotides, the CDR3 is TGTGCCAGCTCACCACCAGGGGAGGGACGCACAGATACGCAGTATTTT. This translates into CASSPPGEGRTDTQYF.

This clonotype was counted many times. The rearrangement links TRBV30 to TRBJ1-2; TRBD1 matches at 7 bases. Looked up from germline, CDR1 is GTSNPN and CDR2 is SVGIG (reference sequence). Trimming cost V 0 bases and J 4 bases; bases outside gene matches: 8. This CDR3 is 15 amino acids long. The CDR3 DNA reads TGTGCCTGGAGTGTAATAGGGACAGTAGCCTATGGCTACACCTTC. Protein sequence: CAWSVIGTVAYGYTF.